This T cell receptor beta chain was sequenced during a study of neurological immune-mediated disorders. The sample holds many counts of this clonotype. The CDR3 runs to 15 residues. V shed 5 bases and J 8 bases; nucleotides not matched to a gene: 12. Looked up from germline, CDR1 is SGHNT and CDR2 is YYREEE (reference sequence). TCRdb itself ran the 5' RACE reads through MiXCR, one entry per CDR3 protein. This sample carries tens of thousands of distinct CDR3 sequences, 3.5% to 4.5% of them seen once, and the ten largest clones take less than 2.5%. Sequencing was performed on PBMCs. The J gene is TRBJ2-1, the V gene TRBV5-4; 8 nucleotides match TRBD1. This clonotype was sampled from a woman aged 45 to 65 with multiple sclerosis. CDR3 nucleotide sequence: TGTGCCAGCAGTCAGCAGGGGGCGCTTTATGATGAGCAGTTCTTC. This gives the protein CASSQQGALYDEQFF.